The sequence of this TCR beta chain was determined in a study of CD8 T cells in ankylosing spondylitis. General study points: A motif of eight highly homologous TCR beta variants was seen as apparently characteristic of ankylosing spondylitis blood.

This clonotype was counted only a few times. Its target is unknown. TCRdb recomputed calls from the 5' RACE reads with MiXCR, one row per CDR3 protein. The table lists hundreds of thousands of distinct CDR3 sequences, about 11% of them singletons. Germline V gene lookup returns CDR1 MNHEY and CDR2 SVGEGT. V was cut by 10 bases and J by 7 bases, with 22 bases left in between. CDR3 length: 15 residues. This receptor was obtained from a male donor with ankylosing spondylitis. The V gene is TRBV6-2 or TRBV6-3, the J gene TRBJ2-2; D tentatively reads TRBD1 or TRBD2 (5 bases each). What was sequenced was blood, either unsorted or a sorted T cell fraction (not recorded which). Here the CDR3 DNA reads TGTGCCACAACTTCGGCAGGGTCTGGAGGCGGGGAGCTGTTTTTT. Protein: CATTSAGSGGGELFF.